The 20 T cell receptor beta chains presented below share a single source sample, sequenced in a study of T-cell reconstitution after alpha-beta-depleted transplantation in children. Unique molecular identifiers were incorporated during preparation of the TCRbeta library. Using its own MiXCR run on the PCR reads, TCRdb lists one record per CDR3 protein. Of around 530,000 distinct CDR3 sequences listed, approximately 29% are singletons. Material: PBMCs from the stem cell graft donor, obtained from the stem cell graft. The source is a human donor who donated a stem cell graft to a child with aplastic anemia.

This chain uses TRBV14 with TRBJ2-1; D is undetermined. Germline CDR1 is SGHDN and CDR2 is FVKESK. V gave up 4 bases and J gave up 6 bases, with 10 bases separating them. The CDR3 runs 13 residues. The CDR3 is CASSPSNSNEQFF. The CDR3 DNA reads TGTGCCAGCAGCCCCTCAAACTCCAATGAGCAGTTCTTC.

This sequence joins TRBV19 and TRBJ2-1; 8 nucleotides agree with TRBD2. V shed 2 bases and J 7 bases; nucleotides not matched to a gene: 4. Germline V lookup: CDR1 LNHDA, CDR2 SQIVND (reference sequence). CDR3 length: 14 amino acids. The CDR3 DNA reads TGTGCCAGTAGTATATCCGGGACTAGAAATGAGCAGTTCTTC. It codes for CASSISGTRNEQFF.

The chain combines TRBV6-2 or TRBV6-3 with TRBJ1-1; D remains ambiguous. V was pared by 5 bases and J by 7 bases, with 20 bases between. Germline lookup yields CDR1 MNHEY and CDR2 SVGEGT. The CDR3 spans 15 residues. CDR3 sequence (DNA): TGTGCCAGCAGTCCTCATGAGATGGGAGGTGGTGAAGCTTTCTTT. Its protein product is CASSPHEMGGGEAFF.

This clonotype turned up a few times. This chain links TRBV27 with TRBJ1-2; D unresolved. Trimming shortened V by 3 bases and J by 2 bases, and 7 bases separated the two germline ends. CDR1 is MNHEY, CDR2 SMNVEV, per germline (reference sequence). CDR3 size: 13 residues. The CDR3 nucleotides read TGTGCCAGCAGTTTGGCAGAAAACTATGGCTACACCTTC. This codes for CASSLAENYGYTF.

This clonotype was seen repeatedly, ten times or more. The CDR3 DNA is TGTGCCAGCAGCGAGGGGGACAATGAGCAGTTCTTC. Protein: CASSEGDNEQFF. The chain carries TRBV7-2 and TRBJ2-1; weak D call: TRBD1 (6 bases). Between the trimmed V and J ends, which lost 5 bases and 5 bases, there was a span of 7 bases. Germline assignment: CDR1 SGHTA and CDR2 FQGNSA. This CDR3 is built from 12 residues.

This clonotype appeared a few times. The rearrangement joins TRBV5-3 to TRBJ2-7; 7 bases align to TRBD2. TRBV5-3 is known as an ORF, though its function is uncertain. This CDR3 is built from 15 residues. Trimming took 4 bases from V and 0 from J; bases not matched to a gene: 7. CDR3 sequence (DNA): TGTGCCAGAAGCAGTCTAGCGGAAAGCTCCTACGAGCAGTACGTC. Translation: CARSSLAESSYEQYV.

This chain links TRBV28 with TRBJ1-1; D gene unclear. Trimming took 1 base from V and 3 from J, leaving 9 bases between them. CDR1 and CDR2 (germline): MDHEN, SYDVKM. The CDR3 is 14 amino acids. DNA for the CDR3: TGTGCCAGCAGTTTATTGTCCAGCGACACTGAAGCTTTCTTT. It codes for CASSLLSSDTEAFF.

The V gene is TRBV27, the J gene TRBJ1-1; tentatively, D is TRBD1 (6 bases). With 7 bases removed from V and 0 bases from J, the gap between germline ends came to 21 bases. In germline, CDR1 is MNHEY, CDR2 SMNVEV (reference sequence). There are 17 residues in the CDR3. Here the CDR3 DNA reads TGTGCCAGCATCCCACTCCAACCACAGGGAGTGAACACTGAAGCTTTCTTT. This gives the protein CASIPLQPQGVNTEAFF.

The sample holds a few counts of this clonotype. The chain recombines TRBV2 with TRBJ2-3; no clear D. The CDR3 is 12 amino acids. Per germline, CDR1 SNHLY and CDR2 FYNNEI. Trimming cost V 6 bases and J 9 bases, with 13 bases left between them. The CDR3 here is CASRDAGETQYF. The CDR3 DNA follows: TGTGCCAGCAGGGATGCAGGAGAAACGCAGTATTTT. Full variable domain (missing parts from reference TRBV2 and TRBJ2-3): EPEVTQTPSHQVTQMGQEVILRCVPISNHLYFYWYRQILGQKVEFLVSFYNNEISEKSEIFDDQFSVERPDGSNFTLKIRSTKLEDSAMYFCASRDAGETQYFGPGTRLTVL.

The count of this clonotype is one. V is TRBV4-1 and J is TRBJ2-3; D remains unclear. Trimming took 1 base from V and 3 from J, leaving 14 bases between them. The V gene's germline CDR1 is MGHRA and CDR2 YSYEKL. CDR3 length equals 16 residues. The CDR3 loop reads CASSQGGSWGTDTQYF. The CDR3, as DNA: TGCGCCAGCAGCCAAGGTGGCAGCTGGGGAACAGATACGCAGTATTTT.

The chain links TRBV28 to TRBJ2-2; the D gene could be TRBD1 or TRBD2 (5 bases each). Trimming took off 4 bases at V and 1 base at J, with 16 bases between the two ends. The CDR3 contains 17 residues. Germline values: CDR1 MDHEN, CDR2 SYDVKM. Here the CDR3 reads CASSSRGVGRNTGELFF. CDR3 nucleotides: TGTGCCAGCAGTTCCCGAGGGGTAGGGAGGAACACCGGGGAGCTGTTTTTT.

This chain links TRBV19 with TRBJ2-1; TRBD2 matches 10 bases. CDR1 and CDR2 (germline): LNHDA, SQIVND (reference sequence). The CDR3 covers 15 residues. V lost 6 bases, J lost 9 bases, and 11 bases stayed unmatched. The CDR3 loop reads CASSPSASGSGEQFF. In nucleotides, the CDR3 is TGTGCCAGTAGCCCTTCGGCTAGCGGGAGCGGTGAGCAGTTCTTC.

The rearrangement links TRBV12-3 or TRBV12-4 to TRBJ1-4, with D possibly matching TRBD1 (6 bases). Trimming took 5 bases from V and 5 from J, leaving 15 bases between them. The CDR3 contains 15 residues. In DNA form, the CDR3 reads TGTGCCAGCAGTCAGAGGGGTAGGGGGAATGAAAAACTGTTTTTT. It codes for CASSQRGRGNEKLFF.

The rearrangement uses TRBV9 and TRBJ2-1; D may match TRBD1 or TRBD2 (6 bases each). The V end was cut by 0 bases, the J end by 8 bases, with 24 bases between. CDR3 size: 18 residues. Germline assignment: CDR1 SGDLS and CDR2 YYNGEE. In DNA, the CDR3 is TGTGCCAGCAGCGTAGGCCCCTGGGGGGCCCTAACGGTCCATGAGCAGTTCTTC. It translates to CASSVGPWGALTVHEQFF.

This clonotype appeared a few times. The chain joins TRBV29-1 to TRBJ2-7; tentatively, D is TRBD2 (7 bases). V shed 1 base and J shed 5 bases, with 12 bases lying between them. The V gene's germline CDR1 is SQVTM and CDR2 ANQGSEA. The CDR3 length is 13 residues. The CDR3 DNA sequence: TGCAGCGTTGAAGTCAGGGGAGGGAACGAGCAGTACTTC. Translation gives CSVEVRGGNEQYF.

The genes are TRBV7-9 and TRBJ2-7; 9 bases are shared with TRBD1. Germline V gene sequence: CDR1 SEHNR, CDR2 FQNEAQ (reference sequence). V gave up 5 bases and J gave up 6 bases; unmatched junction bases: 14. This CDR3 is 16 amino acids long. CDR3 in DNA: TGTGCCAGCAGCACAGAGGGGGCTGGGACAGGGCTCGAGCAGTACTTC. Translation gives CASSTEGAGTGLEQYF.

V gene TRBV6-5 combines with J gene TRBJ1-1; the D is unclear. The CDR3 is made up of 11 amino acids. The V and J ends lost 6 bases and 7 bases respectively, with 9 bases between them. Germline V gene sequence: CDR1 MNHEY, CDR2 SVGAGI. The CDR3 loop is CASRASDEAFF. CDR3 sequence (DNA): TGTGCCAGCAGGGCCTCAGATGAAGCTTTCTTT.

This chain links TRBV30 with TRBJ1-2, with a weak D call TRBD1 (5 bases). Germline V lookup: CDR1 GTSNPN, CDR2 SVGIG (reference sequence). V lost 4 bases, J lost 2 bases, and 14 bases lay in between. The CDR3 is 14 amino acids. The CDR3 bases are TGTGCCTGGACGGGGGGGTCAGGGAACTATGGCTACACCTTC. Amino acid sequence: CAWTGGSGNYGYTF.

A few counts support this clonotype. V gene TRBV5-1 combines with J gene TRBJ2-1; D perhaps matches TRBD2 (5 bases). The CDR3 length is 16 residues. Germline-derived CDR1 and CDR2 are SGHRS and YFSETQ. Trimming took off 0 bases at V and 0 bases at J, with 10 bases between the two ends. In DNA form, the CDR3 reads TGCGCCAGCAGCTTGGGAGCGGTAAGCTCCTACAATGAGCAGTTCTTC. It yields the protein CASSLGAVSSYNEQFF.

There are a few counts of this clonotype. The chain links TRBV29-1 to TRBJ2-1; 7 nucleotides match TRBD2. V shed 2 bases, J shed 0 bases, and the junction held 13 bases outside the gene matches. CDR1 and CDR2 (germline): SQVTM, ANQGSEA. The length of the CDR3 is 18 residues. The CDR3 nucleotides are TGCAGCGTTGAAATGTTTACTAGCGCACTAGTCTCCTACAATGAGCAGTTCTTC. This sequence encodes CSVEMFTSALVSYNEQFF.